A single sample is the source of the 2 T cell receptor beta chains below, sequenced in a study of blood T cell repertoires in COVID-19. The data were produced by immunoSEQ multiplex PCR, yet TCRdb's version contains in-frame clones alone and is incomplete. The data contain about 380,000 clones, more than 75% of them singletons. The source material was PBMCs or T cells enriched from blood (not recorded which). Every receptor here comes from a woman under 30 who had recovered from COVID-19.

The rearrangement uses TRBV10-3 and TRBJ2-2; 7 nucleotides line up with TRBD1. Germline CDR1 and CDR2: ENHRY and SYGVKD. V shed 5 bases, J shed 5 bases, and the junction held 2 bases outside the gene matches. This CDR3 contains 13 residues. The CDR3 sequence is CAISSTGTGELFF. CDR3 bases: TGTGCCATCAGTTCGACAGGGACCGGGGAGCTGTTTTTT.

The V and J genes are TRBV11-2 and TRBJ1-4; D remains unclear. V gave up 6 bases and J gave up 2 bases, with 7 bases separating them. CDR3 length: 13 residues. The germline V gene encodes CDR1 SGHAT and CDR2 FQNNGV. The CDR3 reads CASRQLTNEKLFF. The DNA for the CDR3 is TGTGCCAGCAGACAGTTGACTAATGAAAAACTGTTTTTT.